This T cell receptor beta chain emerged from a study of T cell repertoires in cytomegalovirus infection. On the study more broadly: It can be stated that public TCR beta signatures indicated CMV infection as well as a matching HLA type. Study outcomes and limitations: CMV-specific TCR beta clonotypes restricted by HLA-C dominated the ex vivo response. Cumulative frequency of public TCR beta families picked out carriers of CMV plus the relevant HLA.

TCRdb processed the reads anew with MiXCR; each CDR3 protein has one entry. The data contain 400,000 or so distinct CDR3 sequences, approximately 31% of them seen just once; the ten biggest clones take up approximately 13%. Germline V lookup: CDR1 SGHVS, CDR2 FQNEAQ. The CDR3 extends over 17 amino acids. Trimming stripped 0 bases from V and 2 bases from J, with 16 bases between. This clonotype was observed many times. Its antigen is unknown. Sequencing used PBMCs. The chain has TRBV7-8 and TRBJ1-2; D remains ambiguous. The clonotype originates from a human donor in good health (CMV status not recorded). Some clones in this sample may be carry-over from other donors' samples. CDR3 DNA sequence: TGTGCCAGCAGCTTAGCGGGTCCATTCGGGCGAAACTATGGCTACACCTTC. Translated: CASSLAGPFGRNYGYTF.